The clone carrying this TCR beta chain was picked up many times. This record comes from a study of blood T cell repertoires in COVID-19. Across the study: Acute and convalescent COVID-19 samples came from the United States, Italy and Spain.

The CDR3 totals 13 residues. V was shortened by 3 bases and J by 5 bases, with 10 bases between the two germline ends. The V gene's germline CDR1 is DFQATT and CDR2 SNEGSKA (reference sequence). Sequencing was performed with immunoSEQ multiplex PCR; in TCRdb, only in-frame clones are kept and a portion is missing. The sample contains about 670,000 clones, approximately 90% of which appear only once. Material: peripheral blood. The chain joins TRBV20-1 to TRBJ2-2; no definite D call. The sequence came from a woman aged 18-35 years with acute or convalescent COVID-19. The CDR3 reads CSASLVKTGELFF. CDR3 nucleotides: TGCAGTGCTAGTTTAGTGAAGACCGGGGAGCTGTTTTTT.